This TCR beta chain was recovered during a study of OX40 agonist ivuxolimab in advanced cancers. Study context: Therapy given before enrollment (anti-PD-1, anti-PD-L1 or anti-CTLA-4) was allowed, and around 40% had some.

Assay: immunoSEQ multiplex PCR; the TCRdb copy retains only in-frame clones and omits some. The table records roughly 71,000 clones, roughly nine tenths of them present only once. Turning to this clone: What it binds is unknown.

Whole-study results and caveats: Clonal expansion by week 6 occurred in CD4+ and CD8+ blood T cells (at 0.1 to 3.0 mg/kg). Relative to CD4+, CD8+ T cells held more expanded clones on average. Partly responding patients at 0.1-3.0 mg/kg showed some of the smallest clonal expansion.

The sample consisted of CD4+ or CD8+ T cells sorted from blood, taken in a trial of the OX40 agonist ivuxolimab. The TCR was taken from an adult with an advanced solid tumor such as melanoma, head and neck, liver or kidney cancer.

The CDR3 DNA sequence: TGTGCCACCAGCTCCTTTCAGAGACCCTACGAGCAGTACTTC. Protein: CATSSFQRPYEQYF. This chain uses TRBV15 with TRBJ2-7; D unclear. The V and J ends lost 5 bases and 2 bases respectively, with 13 bases between them. The germline gives CDR1 LNHNV, CDR2 YYDKDF (reference sequence). The CDR3 contains 14 residues.